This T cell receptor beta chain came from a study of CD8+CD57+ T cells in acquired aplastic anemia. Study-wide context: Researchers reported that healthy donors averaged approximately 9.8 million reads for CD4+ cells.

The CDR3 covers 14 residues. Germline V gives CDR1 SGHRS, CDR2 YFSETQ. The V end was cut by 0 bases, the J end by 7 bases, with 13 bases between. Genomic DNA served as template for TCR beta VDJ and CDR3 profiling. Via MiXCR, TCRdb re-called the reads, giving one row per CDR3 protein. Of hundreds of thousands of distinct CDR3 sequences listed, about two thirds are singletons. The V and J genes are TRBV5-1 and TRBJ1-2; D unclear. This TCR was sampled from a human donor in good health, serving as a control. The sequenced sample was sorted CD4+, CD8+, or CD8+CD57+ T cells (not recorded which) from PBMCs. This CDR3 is CASSLEGRSPGYTF. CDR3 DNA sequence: TGCGCCAGCAGCTTGGAAGGGCGGTCACCTGGCTACACCTTC.